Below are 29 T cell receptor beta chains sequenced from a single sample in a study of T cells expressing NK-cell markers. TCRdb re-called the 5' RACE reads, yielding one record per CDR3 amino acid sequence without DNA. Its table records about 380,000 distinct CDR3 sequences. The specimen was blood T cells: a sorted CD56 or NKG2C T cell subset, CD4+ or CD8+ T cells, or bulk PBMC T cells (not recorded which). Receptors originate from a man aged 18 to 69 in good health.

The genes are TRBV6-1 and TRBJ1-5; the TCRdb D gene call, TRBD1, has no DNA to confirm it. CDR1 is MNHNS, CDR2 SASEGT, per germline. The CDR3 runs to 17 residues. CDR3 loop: CASKVGQGAIVGQPQHF.

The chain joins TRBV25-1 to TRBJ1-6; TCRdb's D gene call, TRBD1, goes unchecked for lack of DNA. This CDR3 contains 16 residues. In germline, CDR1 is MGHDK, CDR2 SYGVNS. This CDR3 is CASSPGGGWGNSPLHF.

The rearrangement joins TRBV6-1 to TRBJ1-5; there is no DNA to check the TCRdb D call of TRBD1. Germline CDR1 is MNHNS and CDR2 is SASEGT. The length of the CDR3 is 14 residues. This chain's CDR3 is CASKGTVANQPQHF.

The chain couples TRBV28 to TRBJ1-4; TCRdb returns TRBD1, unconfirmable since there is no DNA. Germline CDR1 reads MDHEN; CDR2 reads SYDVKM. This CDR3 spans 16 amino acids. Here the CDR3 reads CASSFSGAGANEKLFF.

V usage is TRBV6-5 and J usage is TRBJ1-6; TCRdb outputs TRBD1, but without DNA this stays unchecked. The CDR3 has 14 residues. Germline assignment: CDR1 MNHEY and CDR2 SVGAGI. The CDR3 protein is CASSLGPGNSPLHF.

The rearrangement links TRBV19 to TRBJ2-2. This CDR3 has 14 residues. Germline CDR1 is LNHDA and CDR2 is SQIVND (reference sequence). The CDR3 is CASRGHTNTGELFF.

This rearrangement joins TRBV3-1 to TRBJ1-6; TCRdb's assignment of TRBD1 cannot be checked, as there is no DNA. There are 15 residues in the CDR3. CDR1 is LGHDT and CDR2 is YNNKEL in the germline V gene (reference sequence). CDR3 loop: CASSQVITGASPLHF.

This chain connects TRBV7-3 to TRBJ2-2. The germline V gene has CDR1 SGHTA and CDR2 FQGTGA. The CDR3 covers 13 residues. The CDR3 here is CASSFANTGELFF.

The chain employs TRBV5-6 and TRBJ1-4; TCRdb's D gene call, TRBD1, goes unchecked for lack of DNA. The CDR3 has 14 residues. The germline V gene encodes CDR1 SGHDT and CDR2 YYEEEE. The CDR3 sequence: CASSLAQGGAKLFF.

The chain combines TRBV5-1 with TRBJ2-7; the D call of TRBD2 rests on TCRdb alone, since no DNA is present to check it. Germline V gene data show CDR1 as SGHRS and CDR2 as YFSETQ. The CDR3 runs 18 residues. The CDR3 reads CASSRTGTSGGAVYEQYF.

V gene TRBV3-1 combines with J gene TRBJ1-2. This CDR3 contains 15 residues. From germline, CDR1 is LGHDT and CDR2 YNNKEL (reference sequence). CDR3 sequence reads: CASSQLGGTGRGYTF.

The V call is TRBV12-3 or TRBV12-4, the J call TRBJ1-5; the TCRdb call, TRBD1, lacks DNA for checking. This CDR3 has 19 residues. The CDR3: CASSLVSRGLKVYFQPQHF.

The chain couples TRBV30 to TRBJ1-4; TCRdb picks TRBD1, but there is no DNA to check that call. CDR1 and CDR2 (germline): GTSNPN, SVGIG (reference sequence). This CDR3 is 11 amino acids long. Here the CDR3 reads CAWDTGEKLFF.

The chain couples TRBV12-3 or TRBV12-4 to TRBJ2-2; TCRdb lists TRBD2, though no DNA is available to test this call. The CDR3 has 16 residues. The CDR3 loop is CASTTSGLASAGELFF.

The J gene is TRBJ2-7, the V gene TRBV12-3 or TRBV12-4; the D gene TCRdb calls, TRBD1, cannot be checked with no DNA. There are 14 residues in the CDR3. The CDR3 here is CASSFSGQAYEQYF.

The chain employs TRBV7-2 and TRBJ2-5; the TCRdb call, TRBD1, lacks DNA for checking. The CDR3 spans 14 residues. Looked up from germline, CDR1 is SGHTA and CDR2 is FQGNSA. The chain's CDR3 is CASSPQRGEKTQYF.

CDR3: CASKAHRAGITDTQYF. The rearrangement uses TRBV10-2 and TRBJ2-3; there is no DNA to check the TCRdb D call of TRBD1. Germline V gives CDR1 WSHSY, CDR2 SAAADI. This CDR3 region has 16 residues.

The CDR3 region is CASSVIAGGGTDTQYF. The chain combines TRBV11-2 with TRBJ2-3; TCRdb picks TRBD2, but there is no DNA to check that call. The germline V gene has CDR1 SGHAT and CDR2 FQNNGV. The CDR3 totals 16 residues.

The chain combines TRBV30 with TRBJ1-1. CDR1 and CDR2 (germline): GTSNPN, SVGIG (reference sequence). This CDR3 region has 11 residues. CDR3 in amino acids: CAWSMDTGAFF.

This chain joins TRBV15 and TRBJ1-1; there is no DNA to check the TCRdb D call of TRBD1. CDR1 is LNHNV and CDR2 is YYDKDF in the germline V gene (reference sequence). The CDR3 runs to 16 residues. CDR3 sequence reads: CATSRDRNAVGREAFF.

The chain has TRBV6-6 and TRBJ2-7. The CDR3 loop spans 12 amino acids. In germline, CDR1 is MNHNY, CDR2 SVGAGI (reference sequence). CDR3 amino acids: CASCDRWGEQYF.

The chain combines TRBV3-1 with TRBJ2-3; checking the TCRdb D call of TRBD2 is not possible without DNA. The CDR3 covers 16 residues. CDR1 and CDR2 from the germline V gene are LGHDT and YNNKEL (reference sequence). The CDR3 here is CASSQVGGLATDTQYF.

The CDR3: CASSQGLRGFGSPLHF. The genes are TRBV4-2 and TRBJ1-6. The germline V gene encodes CDR1 LGHNA and CDR2 YNFKEQ. The CDR3 has 16 amino acids.

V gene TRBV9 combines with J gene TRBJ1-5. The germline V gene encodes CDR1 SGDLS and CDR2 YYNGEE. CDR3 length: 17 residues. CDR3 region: CASSVGSRFFSNQPQHF.

CDR3 in amino acids: CSAGTSGGFFYNEQFF. The chain uses TRBV20-1 and TRBJ2-1; TCRdb calls TRBD2, which cannot be checked without DNA. This CDR3 comprises 16 residues. The germline V gene has CDR1 DFQATT and CDR2 SNEGSKA (reference sequence).

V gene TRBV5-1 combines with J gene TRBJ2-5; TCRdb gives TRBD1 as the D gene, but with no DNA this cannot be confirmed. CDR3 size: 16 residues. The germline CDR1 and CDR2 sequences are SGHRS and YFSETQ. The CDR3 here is CASSLVGGMSQETQYF. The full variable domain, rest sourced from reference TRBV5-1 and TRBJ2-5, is KAGVTQTPRYLIKTRGQQVTLSCSPISGHRSVSWYQQTPGQGLQFLFEYFSETQRNKGNFPGRFSGRQFSNSRSEMNVSTLELGDSALYLCASSLVGGMSQETQYFGPGTRLLVL.

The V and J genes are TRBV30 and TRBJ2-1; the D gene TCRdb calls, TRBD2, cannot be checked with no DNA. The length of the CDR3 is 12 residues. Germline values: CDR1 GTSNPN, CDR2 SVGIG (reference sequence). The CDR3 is CAWSVRGGEQFF.

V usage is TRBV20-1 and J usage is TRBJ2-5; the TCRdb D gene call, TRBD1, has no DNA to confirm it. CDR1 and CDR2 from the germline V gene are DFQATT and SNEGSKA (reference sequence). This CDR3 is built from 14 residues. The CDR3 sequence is CSAGTGAAQETQYF.

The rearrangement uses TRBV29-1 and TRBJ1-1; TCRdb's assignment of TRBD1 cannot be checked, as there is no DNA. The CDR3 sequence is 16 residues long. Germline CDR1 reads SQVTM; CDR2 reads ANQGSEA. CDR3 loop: CSVEGTGGTGGTEAFF.